Included here is one T cell receptor (beta chain) sequence, with context. Per the germline V gene, CDR1 is MGHDK and CDR2 is SYGVNS. CDR3 size: 13 residues. With 8 bases clipped from V and 9 bases from J, the junction kept 11 bases outside the gene matches. This record comes from a study of blood T cells in healthy people across ages. There were at least 6 micrograms of total RNA extracted from every sample. Alongside a J-beta primer mix, a sample-barcoded 5' primer served in a second PCR lasting about 7 to 11 cycles. The authors tagged each cDNA molecule using a template-switch adaptor with 12 random nucleotides. Each CDR3 protein is one row after TCRdb ran MiXCR on the 5' RACE reads. This sample has about 1,400,000 distinct CDR3 sequences, with almost 60% found just once.

This rearrangement joins TRBV25-1 to TRBJ1-2; 8 bases match TRBD1. The TCR originated in a man aged 18 to 30 in good health. The specimen was blood. CDR3 bases: TGTGCCAGCTCGACAGGGGCGCTTAAGAGCTACACCTTC. Amino acids: CASSTGALKSYTF.